The 7 T cell receptor beta chains presented below share a single source sample, sequenced in a study of blood T cell repertoires in COVID-19. Libraries were prepared by immunoSEQ multiplex PCR; TCRdb keeps only in-frame clonotypes and omits some of them. Of around 80,000 clones in the sample, approximately 92% were seen once. The sequenced sample was peripheral blood. These receptors all stem from a woman of 80 years or more with acute or convalescent COVID-19.

This sequence joins TRBV9 and TRBJ2-1; D unresolved. V lost 3 bases to trimming and J lost 3 bases, with 16 bases between them. Germline values: CDR1 SGDLS, CDR2 YYNGEE. The CDR3 loop spans 16 amino acids. The CDR3, as DNA: TGTGCCAGCAGCGCGCGGAGCCCAAACAACTACAATGAGCAGTTCTTC. Its protein product is CASSARSPNNYNEQFF.

The genes are TRBV5-1 and TRBJ2-7; 7 bases agree with TRBD1. The CDR3 length is 15 residues. Germline V CDR1 and CDR2: SGHRS, YFSETQ. The trim removed 4 bases at V and 1 base at J, leaving 8 bases unmatched. As DNA, the CDR3 is TGCGCCAGCAGCCCCCCCGAGACAGGGTCCTACGAGCAGTACTTC. This gives the protein CASSPPETGSYEQYF.

This clone was seen a handful of times. This rearrangement joins TRBV9 to TRBJ2-3, with D possibly matching TRBD1 (6 bases). V dropped 2 bases and J dropped 4 bases, with 8 bases sitting between them. The CDR3 sequence is 13 residues long. Germline-derived CDR1 and CDR2 are SGDLS and YYNGEE. CDR3 in DNA: TGTGCCAGCAGCGTGGGGGCCCCAGATACGCAGTATTTT. Amino acid sequence: CASSVGAPDTQYF.

V is TRBV7-2 and J is TRBJ1-5, with a possible D match to TRBD1 (6 bases). Deletions cut 5 bases from V and 0 bases from J, with 8 bases between. The CDR3 covers 14 residues. Germline CDR1 reads SGHTA; CDR2 reads FQGNSA. CDR3 in amino acids: CASSADSSNQPQHF. The CDR3 DNA reads TGTGCCAGCAGCGCGGACAGTAGCAATCAGCCCCAGCATTTT.

V is TRBV19 and J is TRBJ1-2, with a weak D call TRBD1 (5 bases). Germline-derived CDR1 and CDR2 are LNHDA and SQIVND (reference sequence). V was cut by 3 bases and J by 0 bases, with 11 bases left in between. This CDR3 comprises 15 residues. This CDR3 reads CASSILGATNYGYTF. DNA of the CDR3: TGTGCCAGTAGTATTCTTGGGGCAACTAACTATGGCTACACCTTC.

The rearrangement links TRBV6-5 to TRBJ1-1; D is uncertain. Trimming removed 6 bases at V and 2 bases at J, with 13 bases between. From germline, CDR1 is MNHEY and CDR2 SVGAGI. The CDR3 consists of 14 residues. CDR3 nucleotides: TGTGCCAGCAGGAGCTCCCGGGGTAACACTGAAGCTTTCTTT. Protein product: CASRSSRGNTEAFF.

The chain links TRBV27 to TRBJ1-4, with TRBD1 identical over 8 bases. J was trimmed by 5 bases and V by 5 bases; bases with no gene match: 4. Looked up from germline, CDR1 is MNHEY and CDR2 is SMNVEV (reference sequence). This CDR3 has 14 residues. The CDR3 DNA is TGTGCCAGCAGTCGGGACAGGCTGAATGAAAAACTGTTTTTT. It is translated as CASSRDRLNEKLFF.